A selection of T cell receptor beta chains follows, all from one sample in a study of blood T cell repertoires in COVID-19. TCRdb's table, derived via immunoSEQ multiplex PCR, lists solely in-frame clones and lacks some. The profile covers 150,000 to 200,000 clones, with 65% to 85% appearing a single time and under 7% taken by the ten largest. Material for sequencing was PBMCs or T cells enriched from blood (not recorded which). The source is a man in his forties who had recovered from COVID-19. Both conserved end residues are part of each CDR3. Each record gives: J gene, V gene, D gene, CDR3 protein. D genes are given only for firm matches.

TRBJ2-3 TRBV5-4 . CASSSDSGDTQYF
TRBJ2-3 TRBV25-1 . CASIASGSGTQYF
TRBJ2-1 TRBV27 . CASSPDTGSYNEQFF
TRBJ1-2 TRBV5-5 TRBD1 CASSSLQDRGYGYTF
TRBJ1-2 TRBV14 . CASSQGGPYGYTF
TRBJ1-5 TRBV6-5 . CASSLDKDNQPQHF
TRBJ2-2 TRBV18 TRBD1 CASSPGGMSTGELFF
TRBJ1-1 TRBV7-8 . CASSLARSPTEAFF
TRBJ2-1 TRBV9 TRBD1 CASSGPGQGNNEQFF
TRBJ2-1 TRBV5-8 TRBD1 CANTPRGTRGNEQFF
TRBJ1-6 TRBV6-5 TRBD1 CASVRGQNSPLHF
TRBJ1-1 TRBV27 TRBD1 CASSSGTGAEAFF
TRBJ1-4 TRBV5-1 TRBD1 CATSRGTGDEKLFF
TRBJ1-2 TRBV6-1 . CASSEGGRTANYGYTF
TRBJ1-1 TRBV24-1 TRBD1 CATSAGGMAEAFF
TRBJ1-4 TRBV3-1/TRBV3-2 . CASSPPSAVPGEKLFF
TRBJ2-1 TRBV19 TRBD2 CASSIGGGHGNEQFF
TRBJ2-3 TRBV7-2 TRBD1 CASSSSGTGYTDTQYF
TRBJ1-1 TRBV7-9 . CASSSDRGTTEAFF
TRBJ2-5 TRBV7-2 TRBD2 CASRPRLAGQETQYF
TRBJ2-3 TRBV30 TRBD2 CAWRAFLAGVEDTQYF
TRBJ2-1 TRBV11-2 TRBD2 CASSLGLAVNNEQFF
TRBJ2-6 TRBV30 . CAWSHMSSGANVLTF
TRBJ1-1 TRBV5-6 TRBD1 CASSLRGQSVSEAFF
TRBJ2-1 TRBV4-1 . CASSQPPRRSLNEQFF
TRBJ2-7 TRBV10-3 . CAISDRSYEQYF
TRBJ1-1 TRBV30 TRBD1 CAWRVTGGVGAFF
TRBJ2-3 TRBV3-1/TRBV3-2 . CASSQLGVTDTQYF
TRBJ2-1 TRBV24-1 TRBD2 CATSDFSRGVLYNEQFF
TRBJ2-7 TRBV4-1 TRBD1 CASSQELGQYEQYF
TRBJ1-5 TRBV30 TRBD1 CAWSYFGDSRYQPQHF
TRBJ2-1 TRBV5-1 . CASSLAGVPSYNEQFF
TRBJ2-3 TRBV30 TRBD1 CAWTGRGGLSVDTQYF
TRBJ1-1 TRBV9 TRBD1 CASSGTGARSGVATEAFF
TRBJ2-3 TRBV5-4 TRBD2 CASSERASGNTDTQYF
TRBJ2-3 TRBV25-1 TRBD1 CASSGQGVVFTDTQYF
TRBJ1-4 TRBV11-2 TRBD1 CASSLGQLNEKLFF
TRBJ2-7 TRBV9 TRBD2 CASSPPGSQRGEQYF
TRBJ1-2 TRBV6-1 . CASSETINRGNYGYTF
TRBJ1-2 TRBV2 . CASSGQPENYGYTF
TRBJ1-5 TRBV6-1 . CASSEGSLQVVYSNQPQHF
TRBJ2-2 TRBV5-1 . CASTAGTSNTGELFF
TRBJ2-5 TRBV18 TRBD1 CASSSLKGQQETQYF
TRBJ2-3 TRBV13 TRBD1 CASSPGTGGTDTQYF
TRBJ2-1 TRBV2 TRBD2 CASSERLAGFRGQFF